Listed below are T cell receptor beta chains from one sample, sequenced in a study of human T cells and chemical hapten exposure. TCRdb passed the RACE reads through MiXCR, listing each CDR3 protein once. The sample has fewer than 300,000 distinct CDR3 sequences, about 7.7% seen once. The material was whole blood, obtained in connection with sensitization to the hapten diphenylcyclopropenone (DPC). Every receptor here comes from a man aged 18 to 35 with alopecia areata. Some clones in this sample may be carry-over from other donors' samples. Each CDR3 is given with its conserved first and last residue. The D gene is left open where the match is weak. Some rows have no size entry. The others give once, few or many, or a class for an expanded clone.

D,V,J,size,DNA,CDR3
.,TRBV12-3/TRBV12-4,TRBJ1-3,.,TGTGCCAGCGTTTGGGGGCCATCTGGAAACACCATATATTTT,CASVWGPSGNTIYF
.,TRBV29-1,TRBJ1-3,.,TGCAGCGTCCATCATAAGGACAACACCATATATTTT,CSVHHKDNTIYF
TRBD1,TRBV20-1,TRBJ2-1,.,TGCAGTGCTAGATACGGGACAGTTCGAAATGAGCAGTTCTTC,CSARYGTVRNEQFF
.,TRBV6-2/TRBV6-3,TRBJ1-2,few,TGTGCCAGCACCAACAGGGACGGCTACACCTTC,CASTNRDGYTF
TRBD1,TRBV19,TRBJ1-4,few,TGTGCCAGTAGTATGTCTGGGACAGTTGAAAAACTGTTTTTT,CASSMSGTVEKLFF
.,TRBV7-8,TRBJ1-5,many,TGTGCCAGCAACTGGGCGGGGAATCAGCCCCAGCATTTT,CASNWAGNQPQHF
.,TRBV2,TRBJ1-2,.,TGTGCCAGCCGGCAGGGGTGGAGGCCCTATGGCTACACCTTC,CASRQGWRPYGYTF
.,TRBV7-2,TRBJ2-3,.,TGTGCCAGCAGCTCTTCCGGCAGGGGCATCGCAGATACGCAGTATTTT,CASSSSGRGIADTQYF
.,TRBV12-3/TRBV12-4,TRBJ1-2,.,TGTGCCAGCAGTATAAATTCCCCGATAGGAGGCTACACCTTC,CASSINSPIGGYTF
.,TRBV6-5,TRBJ2-2,.,TGTGCCAGCAGTGAGACCGGGTCGATCCCCACCGGGGAGCTGTTTTTT,CASSETGSIPTGELFF
.,TRBV6-2/TRBV6-3,TRBJ2-3,many,TGTGCCAGCAGCTTAGCAGATACGCAGTATTTT,CASSLADTQYF
TRBD2,TRBV12-3/TRBV12-4,TRBJ2-1,many,TGTGCCAGCAGTCACGGGGGGGCTTCCTACAATGAGCAGTTCTTC,CASSHGGASYNEQFF
TRBD2,TRBV14,TRBJ2-2,few,TGTGCCAGCAGCCAAGAACTAGCGGTACGCACCGGGGAGCTGTTTTTT,CASSQELAVRTGELFF
.,TRBV12-3/TRBV12-4,TRBJ1-1,many,TGTGCCAGCAGTTTTCCGGGTGTCACTGAAGCTTTCTTT,CASSFPGVTEAFF
TRBD2,TRBV20-1,TRBJ2-1,few,TGCAGTGCTCCCCGAGCGGGGGTCTCCTACAATGAGCAGTTCTTC,CSAPRAGVSYNEQFF